A selection of T cell receptor beta chains follows, all from one sample in a study of blood T cell repertoires in COVID-19. Data came from immunoSEQ multiplex PCR; TCRdb stores just in-frame clones and leaves some out. The sample has approximately 230,000 clones, 86% seen once. Material: peripheral blood. All receptors derive from a young man who had recovered from COVID-19. The CDR3 runs from the conserved cysteine through the conserved F or W. The D gene is left open where the match is weak. Only some rows state a clone size, as once, few, many or a class for expanded clones.

V gene: TRBV5-1
D gene: TRBD2
clone size: .
J gene: TRBJ2-4
CDR3 protein: CASSGGREAKNIQYF
CDR3 DNA: TGCGCCAGCAGCGGCGGGAGGGAAGCCAAAAACATTCAGTACTTC

V gene: TRBV7-2
D gene: TRBD1
clone size: .
J gene: TRBJ2-1
CDR3 protein: CASSLVRTGSNEQFF
CDR3 DNA: TGTGCCAGCAGCTTAGTCCGGACAGGGTCGAATGAGCAGTTCTTC

V gene: TRBV20-1
D gene: .
clone size: .
J gene: TRBJ1-1
CDR3 protein: CSANSGTRGFF
CDR3 DNA: TGCAGTGCTAACTCCGGGACTCGGGGTTTCTTT

V gene: TRBV27
D gene: .
clone size: .
J gene: TRBJ2-7
CDR3 protein: CASKGRYEQYF
CDR3 DNA: TGTGCCAGCAAGGGGCGCTACGAGCAGTACTTC

V gene: TRBV10-3
D gene: TRBD1
clone size: .
J gene: TRBJ1-5
CDR3 protein: CAISEQGQGEPQHF
CDR3 DNA: TGTGCCATCAGTGAGCAGGGCCAGGGGGAGCCCCAGCATTTT

V gene: TRBV6-5
D gene: TRBD1
clone size: .
J gene: TRBJ2-2
CDR3 protein: CASRGQGVGGELFF
CDR3 DNA: TGTGCCAGCAGAGGACAGGGGGTGGGCGGGGAGCTGTTTTTT

V gene: TRBV5-1
D gene: TRBD1
clone size: .
J gene: TRBJ2-7
CDR3 protein: CASSFRDRVEQYF
CDR3 DNA: TGCGCCAGCAGCTTCCGGGACAGGGTCGAGCAGTACTTC

V gene: TRBV11-2
D gene: .
clone size: .
J gene: TRBJ1-1
CDR3 protein: CASSLTGNTEAFF
CDR3 DNA: TGTGCCAGCAGCTTAACAGGGAACACTGAAGCTTTCTTT

V gene: TRBV6-4
D gene: .
clone size: .
J gene: TRBJ2-6
CDR3 protein: CASSEFLGAGANVLTF
CDR3 DNA: TGTGCCAGCAGTGAATTTCTAGGGGCTGGGGCCAACGTCCTGACTTTC

V gene: TRBV5-4
D gene: TRBD2
clone size: .
J gene: TRBJ2-7
CDR3 protein: CASSLGLAGARSYEQYF
CDR3 DNA: TGTGCCAGCAGCTTGGGACTAGCGGGGGCCCGCTCCTACGAGCAGTACTTC

V gene: TRBV2
D gene: .
clone size: .
J gene: TRBJ1-1
CDR3 protein: CASRLLQGHTNTEAFF
CDR3 DNA: TGTGCCAGCCGCTTACTTCAGGGTCATACGAACACTGAAGCTTTCTTT

V gene: TRBV6-5
D gene: TRBD2
clone size: .
J gene: TRBJ2-1
CDR3 protein: CASRGGSSSYNEQFF
CDR3 DNA: TGTGCCAGCAGGGGGGGGTCGAGCTCCTACAATGAGCAGTTCTTC

V gene: TRBV10-3
D gene: TRBD1
clone size: .
J gene: TRBJ2-2
CDR3 protein: CAIRPLPGQAETGELFF
CDR3 DNA: TGTGCCATCAGACCCCTTCCGGGACAGGCTGAAACCGGGGAGCTGTTTTTT

V gene: TRBV4-1
D gene: .
clone size: .
J gene: TRBJ2-7
CDR3 protein: CASSQAGVSYEQYF
CDR3 DNA: TGCGCCAGCAGCCAGGCAGGGGTCTCCTACGAGCAGTACTTC

V gene: TRBV6-4
D gene: .
clone size: .
J gene: TRBJ1-2
CDR3 protein: CASSDWRGYTF
CDR3 DNA: TGTGCCAGCAGTGATTGGAGAGGCTACACCTTC

V gene: TRBV29-1
D gene: TRBD1
clone size: few
J gene: TRBJ1-1
CDR3 protein: CSVEYRQGGTEAFF
CDR3 DNA: TGCAGCGTGGAATACCGACAGGGTGGGACTGAAGCTTTCTTT

V gene: TRBV7-2
D gene: .
clone size: .
J gene: TRBJ1-5
CDR3 protein: CASSHTGQPQHF
CDR3 DNA: TGTGCCAGCAGCCATACTGGTCAGCCCCAGCATTTT

V gene: TRBV5-1
D gene: TRBD1
clone size: .
J gene: TRBJ2-7
CDR3 protein: CASSIWTGADRQYF
CDR3 DNA: TGCGCCAGCAGCATCTGGACAGGAGCCGATAGGCAGTACTTC

V gene: TRBV11-2
D gene: .
clone size: .
J gene: TRBJ1-1
CDR3 protein: CASGEQGTEAFF
CDR3 DNA: TGTGCCAGCGGAGAACAGGGTACTGAAGCTTTCTTT

V gene: TRBV9
D gene: .
clone size: .
J gene: TRBJ1-3
CDR3 protein: CASSAPGLSGNTIYF
CDR3 DNA: TGTGCCAGCAGCGCCCCGGGTCTCTCTGGAAACACCATATATTTT

V gene: TRBV18
D gene: TRBD1
clone size: .
J gene: TRBJ1-1
CDR3 protein: CASSPPGQTEAFF
CDR3 DNA: TGTGCCAGCTCACCGCCGGGACAGACTGAAGCTTTCTTT

V gene: TRBV6-5
D gene: .
clone size: .
J gene: TRBJ1-1
CDR3 protein: CASSYSDSMNTEAFF
CDR3 DNA: TGTGCCAGCAGTTACTCCGACAGTATGAACACTGAAGCTTTCTTT

V gene: TRBV4-2
D gene: .
clone size: .
J gene: TRBJ2-3
CDR3 protein: CASSQGTKRDTDTQYF
CDR3 DNA: TGTGCCAGCAGCCAGGGGACAAAGCGAGACACAGATACGCAGTATTTT

V gene: TRBV30
D gene: .
clone size: once
J gene: TRBJ1-4
CDR3 protein: CAWVAETATNEKLFF
CDR3 DNA: TGTGCCTGGGTAGCAGAGACAGCAACTAATGAAAAACTGTTTTTT

V gene: TRBV7-9
D gene: .
clone size: .
J gene: TRBJ2-4
CDR3 protein: CASSLTTGVGGKNIQYF
CDR3 DNA: TGTGCCAGCAGCTTAACCACAGGGGTGGGAGGAAAAAACATTCAGTACTTC

V gene: TRBV11-2
D gene: .
clone size: .
J gene: TRBJ1-5
CDR3 protein: CASSAPTAKNQPQHF
CDR3 DNA: TGTGCCAGCAGCGCGCCGACAGCGAAAAATCAGCCCCAGCATTTT

V gene: TRBV6-5
D gene: .
clone size: once
J gene: TRBJ2-6
CDR3 protein: CASTSGANVLTF
CDR3 DNA: TGTGCCAGCACATCTGGGGCCAACGTCCTGACTTTC

V gene: TRBV28
D gene: TRBD1
clone size: .
J gene: TRBJ2-7
CDR3 protein: CASSKGRGRPPVF
CDR3 DNA: TGTGCCAGCAGCAAAGGAAGGGGGCGGCCCCCCGTCTTC

V gene: TRBV5-1
D gene: TRBD2
clone size: .
J gene: TRBJ2-5
CDR3 protein: CASTQGLAGVETQYF
CDR3 DNA: TGCGCCAGCACCCAGGGACTAGCGGGGGTAGAGACCCAGTACTTC

V gene: TRBV11-2
D gene: .
clone size: .
J gene: TRBJ2-7
CDR3 protein: CASSLDLGLQISSYEQYF
CDR3 DNA: TGTGCCAGCAGCTTAGATCTTGGGCTTCAAATAAGCTCCTACGAGCAGTACTTC

V gene: TRBV19
D gene: TRBD2
clone size: .
J gene: TRBJ2-1
CDR3 protein: CASRTASGEYNEQFF
CDR3 DNA: TGTGCCAGTAGGACTGCTAGCGGGGAGTACAATGAGCAGTTCTTC

V gene: TRBV5-1
D gene: .
clone size: once
J gene: TRBJ2-7
CDR3 protein: CASSLAEAGPFSEQYF
CDR3 DNA: TGCGCCAGCAGCTTGGCCGAGGCAGGGCCCTTCTCCGAGCAGTACTTC